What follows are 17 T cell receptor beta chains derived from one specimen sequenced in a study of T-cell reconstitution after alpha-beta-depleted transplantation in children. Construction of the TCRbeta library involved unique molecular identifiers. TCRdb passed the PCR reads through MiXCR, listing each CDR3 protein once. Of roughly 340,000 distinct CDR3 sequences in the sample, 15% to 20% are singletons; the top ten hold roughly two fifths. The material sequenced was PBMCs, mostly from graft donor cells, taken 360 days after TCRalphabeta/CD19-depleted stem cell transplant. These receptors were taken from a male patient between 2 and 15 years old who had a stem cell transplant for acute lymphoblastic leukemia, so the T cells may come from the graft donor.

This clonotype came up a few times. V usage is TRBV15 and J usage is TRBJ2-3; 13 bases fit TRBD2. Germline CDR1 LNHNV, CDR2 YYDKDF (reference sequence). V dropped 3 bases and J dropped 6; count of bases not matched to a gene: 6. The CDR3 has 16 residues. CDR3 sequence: CATSRTGTSGMDTQYF. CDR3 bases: TGTGCCACCAGCAGGACCGGGACTAGCGGGATGGATACGCAGTATTTT.

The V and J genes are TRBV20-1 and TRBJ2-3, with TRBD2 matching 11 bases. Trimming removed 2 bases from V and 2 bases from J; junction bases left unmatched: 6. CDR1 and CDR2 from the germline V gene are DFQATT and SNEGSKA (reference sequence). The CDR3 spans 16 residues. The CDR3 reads CSARPLAGGPTDTQYF. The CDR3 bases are TGCAGTGCTAGACCTTTAGCGGGAGGGCCCACAGATACGCAGTATTTT.

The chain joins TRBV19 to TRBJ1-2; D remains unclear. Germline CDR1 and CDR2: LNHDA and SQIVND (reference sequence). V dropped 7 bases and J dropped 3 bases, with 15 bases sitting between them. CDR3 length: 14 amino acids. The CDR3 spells CASTVERRDYGYTF. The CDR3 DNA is TGTGCCAGTACTGTCGAGCGCCGAGACTATGGCTACACCTTC. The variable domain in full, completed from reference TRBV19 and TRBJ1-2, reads DGGITQSPKYLFRKEGQNVTLSCEQNLNHDAMYWYRQDPGQGLRLIYYSQIVNDFQKGDIAEGYSVSREKKESFPLTVTSAQKNPTAFYLCASTVERRDYGYTFGSGTRLTVV.

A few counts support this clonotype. Here the CDR3 DNA reads TGCAGTGCGCCGGGACTAGCGGAAAATGAGCAGTTCTTC. This encodes CSAPGLAENEQFF. The rearrangement links TRBV20-1 to TRBJ2-1; TRBD2 matches at 11 bases. Germline V gene lookup returns CDR1 DFQATT and CDR2 SNEGSKA (reference sequence). V gave up 6 bases and J gave up 7 bases; unmatched junction bases: 5. This CDR3 has 13 residues.

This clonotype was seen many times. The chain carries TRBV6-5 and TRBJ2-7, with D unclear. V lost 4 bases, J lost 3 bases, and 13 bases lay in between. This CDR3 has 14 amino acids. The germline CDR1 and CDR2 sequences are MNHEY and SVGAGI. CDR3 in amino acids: CASSSTAPLYEQYF. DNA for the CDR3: TGTGCCAGCAGTTCCACAGCACCCCTCTACGAGCAGTACTTC.

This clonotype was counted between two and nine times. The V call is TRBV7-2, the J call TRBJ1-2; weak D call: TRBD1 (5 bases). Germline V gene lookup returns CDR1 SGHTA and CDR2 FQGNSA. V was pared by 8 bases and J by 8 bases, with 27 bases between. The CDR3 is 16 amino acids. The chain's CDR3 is CASVPNRASGGEGYTF. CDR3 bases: TGTGCCAGCGTACCCAATCGGGCCAGCGGGGGAGAGGGCTACACCTTC.

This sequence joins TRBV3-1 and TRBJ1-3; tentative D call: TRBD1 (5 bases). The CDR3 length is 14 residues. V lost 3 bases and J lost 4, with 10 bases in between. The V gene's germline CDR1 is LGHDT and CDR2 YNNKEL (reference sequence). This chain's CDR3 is CASSQGPPGNTIYF. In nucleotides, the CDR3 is TGTGCCAGCAGCCAGGGGCCGCCGGGAAACACCATATATTTT. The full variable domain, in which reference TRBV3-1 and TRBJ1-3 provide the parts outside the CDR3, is DTAVSQTPKYLVTQMGNDKSIKCEQNLGHDTMYWYKQDSKKFLKIMFSYNNKELIINETVPNRFSPKSPDKAHLNLHINSLELGDSAVYFCASSQGPPGNTIYFGEGSWLTVV.

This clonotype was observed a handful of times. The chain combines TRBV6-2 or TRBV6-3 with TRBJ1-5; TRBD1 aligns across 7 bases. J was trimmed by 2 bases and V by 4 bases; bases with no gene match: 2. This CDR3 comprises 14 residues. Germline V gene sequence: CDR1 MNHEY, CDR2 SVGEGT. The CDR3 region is CASSFDRGNQPQHF. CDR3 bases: TGTGCCAGCAGTTTCGACAGGGGCAATCAGCCCCAGCATTTT.

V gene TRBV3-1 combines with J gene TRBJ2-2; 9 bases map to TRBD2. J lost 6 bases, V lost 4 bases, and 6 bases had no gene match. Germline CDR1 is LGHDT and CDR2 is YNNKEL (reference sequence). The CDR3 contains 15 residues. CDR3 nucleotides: TGTGCCAGCAGCCCCGGGACTAGCAGTGCCGGGGAGCTGTTTTTT. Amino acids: CASSPGTSSAGELFF. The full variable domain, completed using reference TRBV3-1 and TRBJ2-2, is DTAVSQTPKYLVTQMGNDKSIKCEQNLGHDTMYWYKQDSKKFLKIMFSYNNKELIINETVPNRFSPKSPDKAHLNLHINSLELGDSAVYFCASSPGTSSAGELFFGEGSRLTVL.

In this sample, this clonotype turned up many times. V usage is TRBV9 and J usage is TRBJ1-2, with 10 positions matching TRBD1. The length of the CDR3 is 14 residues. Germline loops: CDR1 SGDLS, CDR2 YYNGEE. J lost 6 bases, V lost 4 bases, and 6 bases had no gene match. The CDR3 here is CASSTQTGGDGYTF. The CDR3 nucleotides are TGTGCCAGCAGCACCCAGACAGGGGGCGATGGCTACACCTTC.

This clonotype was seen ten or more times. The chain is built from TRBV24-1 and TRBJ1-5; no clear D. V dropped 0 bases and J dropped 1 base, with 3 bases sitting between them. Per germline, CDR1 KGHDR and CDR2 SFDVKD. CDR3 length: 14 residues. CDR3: CATSDLNSNQPQHF. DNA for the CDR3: TGTGCCACCAGTGATTTGAACAGCAATCAGCCCCAGCATTTT.

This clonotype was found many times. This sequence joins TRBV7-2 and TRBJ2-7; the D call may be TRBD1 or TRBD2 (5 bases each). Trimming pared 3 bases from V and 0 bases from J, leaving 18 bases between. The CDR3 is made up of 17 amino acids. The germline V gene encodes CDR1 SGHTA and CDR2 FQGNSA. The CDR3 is CASSFGASTISSYEQYF. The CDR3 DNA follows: TGTGCCAGCAGCTTCGGGGCTAGTACTATTAGCTCCTACGAGCAGTACTTC.

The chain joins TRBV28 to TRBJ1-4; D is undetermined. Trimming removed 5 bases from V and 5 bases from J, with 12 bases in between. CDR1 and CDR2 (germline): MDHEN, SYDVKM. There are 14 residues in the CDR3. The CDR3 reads CASSPGRENEKLFF. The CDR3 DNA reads TGTGCCAGCAGTCCCGGGCGAGAAAATGAAAAACTGTTTTTT.

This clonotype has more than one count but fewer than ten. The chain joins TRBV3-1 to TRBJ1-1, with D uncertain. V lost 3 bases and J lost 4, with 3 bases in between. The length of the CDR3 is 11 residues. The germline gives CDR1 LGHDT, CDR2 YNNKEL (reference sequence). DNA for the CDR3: TGTGCCAGCAGCCACGTCACTGAAGCTTTCTTT. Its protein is CASSHVTEAFF.

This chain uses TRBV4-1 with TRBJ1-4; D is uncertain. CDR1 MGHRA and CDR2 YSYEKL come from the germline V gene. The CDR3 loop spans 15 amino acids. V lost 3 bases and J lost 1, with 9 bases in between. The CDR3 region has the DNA TGCGCCAGCAGCCACCAGGCGATAACTAATGAAAAACTGTTTTTT. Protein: CASSHQAITNEKLFF.

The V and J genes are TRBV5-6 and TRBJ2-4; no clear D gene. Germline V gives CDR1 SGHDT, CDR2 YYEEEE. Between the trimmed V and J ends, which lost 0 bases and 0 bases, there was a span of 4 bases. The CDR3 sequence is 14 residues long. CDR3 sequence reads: CASSLAAAKNIQYF. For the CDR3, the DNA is TGTGCCAGCAGCTTGGCCGCAGCCAAAAACATTCAGTACTTC.

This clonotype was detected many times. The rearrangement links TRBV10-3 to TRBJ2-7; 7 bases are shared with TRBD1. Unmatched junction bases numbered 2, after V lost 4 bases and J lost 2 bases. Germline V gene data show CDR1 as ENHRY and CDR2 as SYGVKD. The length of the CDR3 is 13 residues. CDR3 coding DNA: TGTGCCATCAGTGGGCAGGGGGCCTACGAGCAGTACTTC. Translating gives CAISGQGAYEQYF.